A selection of T cell receptor beta chains follows, all from one sample in a study of cytomegalovirus exposure and HLA in healthy donors. TCRdb keeps only in-frame clones here, not all; method: immunoSEQ multiplex PCR. The sample comprises about 130,000 clones, around four fifths of which are singletons, and 11% rests with the top ten. Sequencing used PBMCs. Receptor source: a man aged 30-40 years in good health and CMV-seropositive. Both conserved end residues are part of each CDR3. The D gene is left open where the match is weak. Clone size is not always given. Where it is, it says once, few, many or a class for expanded clones.

. | TRBJ2-2 | . | TRBV11-2 | TGTGCCAGCAGCTTACAGGACACCGGGGAGCTGTTTTTT | CASSLQDTGELFF
. | TRBJ1-3 | TRBD1 | TRBV10-3 | TGTGCCACACGGTTTAGACAGGGAGAAGGTGGAAACACCATATATTTT | CATRFRQGEGGNTIYF
. | TRBJ1-5 | TRBD1 | TRBV30 | TGTGCCTGGAGTGTTCGAGGGGGCGGGGATCAGCCCCAGCATTTT | CAWSVRGGGDQPQHF
. | TRBJ2-1 | . | TRBV6-1 | TGTGCCAGCAGTGAAGTTCGCAATGAGCAGTTCTTC | CASSEVRNEQFF
. | TRBJ1-1 | . | TRBV19 | TGTGCCAGTAGTATAAGATCGGGTTCTGAAGCTTTCTTT | CASSIRSGSEAFF
. | TRBJ2-5 | TRBD1 | TRBV2 | TGTGCCAGCTGGGCCAGGGGGCGCGGGGAGACCCAGTACTTC | CASWARGRGETQYF
. | TRBJ1-1 | . | TRBV13 | TGTGCCAGCAGCTGGGGTGGAGGGGGGGGAACTGAAGCTTTCTTT | CASSWGGGGGTEAFF
. | TRBJ2-7 | . | TRBV29-1 | TGCAGCGTTACGCGCGCGAGGAGGGCACCCTACGAGCAGTACTTC | CSVTRARRAPYEQYF
. | TRBJ1-5 | . | TRBV6-1 | TGTGCCAGCAGTGATCTATCAGGGCCGGGCAATCAGCCCCAGCATTTT | CASSDLSGPGNQPQHF
. | TRBJ2-7 | . | TRBV19 | TGTGCCAGTTCAGCCCCTTACGGGTACGAGCAGTACTTC | CASSAPYGYEQYF
. | TRBJ2-1 | . | TRBV5-4 | TGTGCCAGCAGTACTCCTTTTTACAATGAGCAGTTCTTC | CASSTPFYNEQFF
. | TRBJ1-2 | . | TRBV6-5 | TGTGCCAGCAGTAGCCCAGGGGACGCCAACTATGGCTACACCTTC | CASSSPGDANYGYTF
once | TRBJ1-1 | . | TRBV10-2 | TGCGCCAGCAGGAGTTTACAGGGTGTGAACACTGAAGCTTTCTTT | CASRSLQGVNTEAFF
. | TRBJ2-6 | . | TRBV2 | TGTGCCAGCTTGACTACTTCTGGGGCCAACGTCCTGACTTTC | CASLTTSGANVLTF
many | TRBJ2-7 | TRBD1 | TRBV4-3 | TGCGCCAGCAGCCCAGACAGGGGCGGCTACGAGCAGTACTTC | CASSPDRGGYEQYF
. | TRBJ1-3 | . | TRBV9 | TGTGCCAGCAGCGCCGAAGACAGCTCTGGAAACACCATATATTTT | CASSAEDSSGNTIYF
. | TRBJ2-3 | TRBD1 | TRBV6-5 | TGTGCCAGCAGTTCTACTTTAAGGACAGGGGCACAGTATTTT | CASSSTLRTGAQYF
. | TRBJ2-7 | . | TRBV4-3 | TGCGCCAGCAGCCGACGAATTGACTCCCCTCGTGAGCAGTACTTC | CASSRRIDSPREQYF
few | TRBJ2-2 | TRBD2 | TRBV27 | TGTGCCAGCAGCCTAGCGGACCCCGGGGAGCTGTTTTTT | CASSLADPGELFF
. | TRBJ1-3 | . | TRBV30 | TGTGCCCGGAGTGTGGGGAGGGTTGGAAACACCATATATTTT | CARSVGRVGNTIYF
. | TRBJ1-4 | . | TRBV19 | TGTGCCAGTAGTCGGAGCCCTACTAATGAAAAACTGTTTTTT | CASSRSPTNEKLFF
. | TRBJ1-2 | . | TRBV19 | TGTGCCAGTAGCCCGGGACATCGTGGCTACACCTTC | CASSPGHRGYTF
. | TRBJ2-7 | TRBD2 | TRBV7-2 | TGTGCCAGCAGCTGGGGGGGACTAGCGGGTTACGAGCAGTACTTC | CASSWGGLAGYEQYF
. | TRBJ1-4 | . | TRBV9 | TGTGCCAGCAGCGGGACAGCTAATGAAAAACTGTTTTTT | CASSGTANEKLFF
. | TRBJ2-7 | . | TRBV4-1 | TGCGCCAGCAAATCACAGGTTAGCTCCTACGAGCAGTACTTC | CASKSQVSSYEQYF
. | TRBJ2-5 | TRBD2 | TRBV6-4 | TGTGCCAGCAGAGCTAGGGGGGGACTAGCGGGACAAGAGACCCAGTACTTC | CASRARGGLAGQETQYF
. | TRBJ1-5 | . | TRBV28 | TGTGCCAGCACTGGGAGGGTAGGTCAGCCCCAGCATTTT | CASTGRVGQPQHF
. | TRBJ2-2 | . | TRBV29-1 | TGCAGCGTCAGGCGAGGGACCGGGGAGCTGTTTTTT | CSVRRGTGELFF
few | TRBJ2-2 | TRBD1 | TRBV9 | TGTGCCAGCAGCGCCTCCGGGACAGGGTACCCCGGGGAGCTGTTTTTT | CASSASGTGYPGELFF
. | TRBJ1-3 | . | TRBV10-3 | TGTGCCATCAGTGAGTTGCAGGGAAACACCATATATTTT | CAISELQGNTIYF
. | TRBJ2-7 | TRBD1 | TRBV27 | TGTGCCAGCAGTCACGGACAGGGCGATTTCTACGAGCAGTACTTC | CASSHGQGDFYEQYF
. | TRBJ2-7 | TRBD1 | TRBV7-2 | TGTGCCAGCACCCCGGGACAGGGTGTGGGTGAGCAGTACTTC | CASTPGQGVGEQYF
. | TRBJ1-1 | . | TRBV27 | TGTGCCAGCAGGGAAGGGGCAGGGTTCACTGAAGCTTTCTTT | CASREGAGFTEAFF
. | TRBJ2-7 | . | TRBV5-1 | TGCGCCAGCAGCCTTGAGTCCTACGAGCAGTACTTC | CASSLESYEQYF
. | TRBJ2-7 | . | TRBV15 | TGTGCCACCAGCAGAGATGGCCAGGGCTACGAGCAGTACTTC | CATSRDGQGYEQYF
. | TRBJ2-3 | TRBD1 | TRBV6-5 | TGTGCCAGCAGCCCCGGACAGGGCTTCACAGATACGCAGTATTTT | CASSPGQGFTDTQYF
. | TRBJ2-3 | . | TRBV6-4 | TGTGCCAGCAGTGAACAGGCGAGCACAGATACGCAGTATTTT | CASSEQASTDTQYF
. | TRBJ2-7 | . | TRBV4-1 | TGCGCCAGCAGCCAAGATCAGGGTCCCTTCGAGCAGTACTTC | CASSQDQGPFEQYF
. | TRBJ2-7 | TRBD2 | TRBV9 | TGTGCCAGCAGCGCGACTAGCGCTGGTGCCCCCTACTTC | CASSATSAGAPYF
. | TRBJ1-3 | . | TRBV9 | TGTGCCAGCAGCGTAGACACAACGGGAAACACCATATATTTT | CASSVDTTGNTIYF
few | TRBJ2-1 | . | TRBV29-1 | TGCAGCGCAAATCACTATGGTGAGCAGTTCTTC | CSANHYGEQFF
. | TRBJ2-5 | . | TRBV19 | TGTGCCAGTAAGCGGATGGGGGGACGGGAGACCCAGTACTTC | CASKRMGGRETQYF
. | TRBJ2-1 | TRBD2 | TRBV30 | TGTGCCTGGAGACCTACTAGCGGCCCCTACAATGAGCAGTTCTTC | CAWRPTSGPYNEQFF
. | TRBJ1-2 | . | TRBV13 | TGTGCCAGCAGCTTAGGCCGAGGAATCTATGGCTACACCTTC | CASSLGRGIYGYTF
. | TRBJ2-1 | TRBD2 | TRBV27 | TGTGCCAGCAGTTTACCTCTAGCGGAGTACAATGAGCAGTTCTTC | CASSLPLAEYNEQFF
few | TRBJ1-2 | . | TRBV30 | TGTGCCTGGAGTGGGAGGGTCTATGGCTACACCTTC | CAWSGRVYGYTF
. | TRBJ1-2 | TRBD1 | TRBV9 | TGTGCCAGCAGCCCGGGGACAGGGGTCGGCGCCTCTGGCTACACCTTC | CASSPGTGVGASGYTF
few | TRBJ2-7 | . | TRBV4-3 | TGCGCCAGCAGCCAAGATGGGGGCCGCGAGCAGTACTTC | CASSQDGGREQYF
. | TRBJ1-5 | . | TRBV6-1 | TGTGCCAGCAGTGAAGTAGCGGGGCACAGGGTAGATCAGCCCCAGCATTTT | CASSEVAGHRVDQPQHF
. | TRBJ2-7 | . | TRBV6-5 | TGTGCCAGCAGTTTATTCATGACAGAGAGCTCCTACGAGCAGTACTTC | CASSLFMTESSYEQYF
once | TRBJ2-3 | TRBD2 | TRBV5-5 | TGTGCCAGCAGCACAGGCGTAGCGGGAGCAGATACGCAGTATTTT | CASSTGVAGADTQYF